This TCR beta chain was identified in a study of CD8 T cells in ankylosing spondylitis. General study findings and limits: Ankylosing spondylitis blood appeared to be characterized by a TCR beta motif of under 10 highly homologous variants. Significant enrichment of disease-linked clones was reportedly seen in matched ankylosing spondylitis synovial fluid.

TCRdb recomputed calls from the 5' RACE reads with MiXCR, one row per CDR3 protein. This sample carries a few hundred thousand distinct CDR3 sequences, 20% to 25% of them seen once, and the ten largest clones take roughly a sixth. Germline V gene data show CDR1 as MGHDK and CDR2 as SYGVNS. The CDR3 spans 13 residues. V gave up 2 bases and J gave up 7 bases, with 11 bases separating them. Comments on this clonotype: No antigen is known for it.

The chain is built from TRBV25-1 and TRBJ1-1, with D hard to call. The clonotype was recovered from a male donor with ankylosing spondylitis. Specimen: blood, either unsorted or a sorted T cell fraction (not recorded which). The CDR3 reads CASSETRRGEAFF. For the CDR3, the DNA is TGTGCCAGCAGTGAAACCCGGCGAGGTGAAGCTTTCTTT.